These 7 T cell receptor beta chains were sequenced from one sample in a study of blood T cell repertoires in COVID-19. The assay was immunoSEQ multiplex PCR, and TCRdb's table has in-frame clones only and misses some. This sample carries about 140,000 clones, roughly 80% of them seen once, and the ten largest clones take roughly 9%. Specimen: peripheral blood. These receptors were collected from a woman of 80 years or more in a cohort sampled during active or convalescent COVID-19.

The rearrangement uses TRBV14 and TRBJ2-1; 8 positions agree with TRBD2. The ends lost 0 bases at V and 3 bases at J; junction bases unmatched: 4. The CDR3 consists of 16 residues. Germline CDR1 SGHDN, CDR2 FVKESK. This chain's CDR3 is CASSQEGRGGYNEQFF. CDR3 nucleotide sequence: TGTGCCAGCAGCCAAGAGGGACGGGGGGGCTACAATGAGCAGTTCTTC.

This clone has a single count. The CDR3 region is CASSIDRHSTLGLFF. DNA for the CDR3: TGTGCCAGTAGTATAGATCGCCACTCTACTCTAGGACTGTTTTTT. The chain carries TRBV19 and TRBJ1-4; no clear D. The ends were cut back, 0 bases at V and 13 bases at J, with 18 bases in the middle. Germline assignment: CDR1 LNHDA and CDR2 SQIVND (reference sequence). This CDR3 spans 15 amino acids.

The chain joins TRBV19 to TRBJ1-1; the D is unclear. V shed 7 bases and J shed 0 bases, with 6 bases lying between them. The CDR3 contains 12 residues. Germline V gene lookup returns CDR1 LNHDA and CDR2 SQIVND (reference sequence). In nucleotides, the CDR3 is TGTGCCAGTAAGTCAGTGAACACTGAAGCTTTCTTT. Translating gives CASKSVNTEAFF.

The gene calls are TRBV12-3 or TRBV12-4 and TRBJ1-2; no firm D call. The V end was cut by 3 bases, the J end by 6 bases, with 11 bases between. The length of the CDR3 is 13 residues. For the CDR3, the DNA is TGTGCCAGCAGTTTCTCTGGGCAGGATGGCTACACCTTC. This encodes CASSFSGQDGYTF.

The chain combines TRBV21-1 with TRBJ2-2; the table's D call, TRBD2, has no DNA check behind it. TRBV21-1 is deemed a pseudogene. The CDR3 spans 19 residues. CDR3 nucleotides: TGTGCCAGCAGCAAAGACCCCTGGGCTAGCGGGGGGGAATCCGGGGAGCTGTTTTTT. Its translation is CASSKDPWASGGESGELFF.

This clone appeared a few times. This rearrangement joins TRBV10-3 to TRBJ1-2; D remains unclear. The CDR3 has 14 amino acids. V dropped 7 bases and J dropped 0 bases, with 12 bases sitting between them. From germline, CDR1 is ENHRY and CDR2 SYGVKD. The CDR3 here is CAITEAKTNYGYTF. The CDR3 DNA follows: TGTGCCATCACGGAGGCCAAGACTAACTATGGCTACACCTTC.

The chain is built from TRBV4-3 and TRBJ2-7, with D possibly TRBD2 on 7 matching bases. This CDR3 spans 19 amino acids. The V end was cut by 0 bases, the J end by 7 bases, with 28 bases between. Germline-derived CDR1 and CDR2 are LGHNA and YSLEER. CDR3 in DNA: TGCGCCAGCAGCCAAGATAAGGATGGCGGGGGCCAGGTTCTGAAGGAGCAGTACGTC. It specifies CASSQDKDGGGQVLKEQYV.